This is a list of T cell receptor beta chains from one sample in a study of T cell responses to AZD1222 COVID-19 vaccine. TCRdb keeps only in-frame clones here, not all; method: immunoSEQ multiplex PCR. This sample yields about 88,000 clones, of which about nine tenths are seen a single time; over 2% belongs to the top ten. Sequenced material: peripheral blood, taken on day 0 of AZD1222 vaccination. The receptors were sampled from an adult in good health. CDR3s include the opening cysteine and the closing phenylalanine or tryptophan. The D gene is left open where the match is weak. Some rows have no size entry. The others give once, few or many, or a class for an expanded clone.

j_gene: TRBJ1-2
d_gene: TRBD1
abundance: .
v_gene: TRBV4-3
CDR3nt: TGCGCCAGCAGCCAAGATTCTGTAGGGGGCGTTTTTAACTATGGCTACACCTTC
CDR3aa: CASSQDSVGGVFNYGYTF

j_gene: TRBJ1-5
d_gene: .
abundance: .
v_gene: TRBV5-6
CDR3nt: TGTGCCAGCAGTCTGAGCAATCAGCCCCAGCATTTT
CDR3aa: CASSLSNQPQHF

j_gene: TRBJ2-3
d_gene: .
abundance: .
v_gene: TRBV18
CDR3nt: TGTGCCAGCTCACCACGGGCAGGGATGGGACACACAGATACGCAGTATTTT
CDR3aa: CASSPRAGMGHTDTQYF

j_gene: TRBJ1-2
d_gene: .
abundance: .
v_gene: TRBV7-9
CDR3nt: TGTGCCAGCAGCTTAGATGGGGGACTGCTGTATGGCTACACCTTC
CDR3aa: CASSLDGGLLYGYTF

j_gene: TRBJ1-2
d_gene: TRBD1
abundance: .
v_gene: TRBV2
CDR3nt: TGTGCCAGCCGCCCGACAGGGAGTGGCTACACCTTC
CDR3aa: CASRPTGSGYTF

j_gene: TRBJ2-5
d_gene: TRBD2
abundance: .
v_gene: TRBV5-6
CDR3nt: TGTGCCAGCAGTCATAGGACTAGCGGGGGGGAGACCCAGTACTTC
CDR3aa: CASSHRTSGGETQYF

j_gene: TRBJ1-1
d_gene: TRBD1
abundance: .
v_gene: TRBV5-5
CDR3nt: TGTGCCAGCAGCTTGGTGTATGGGACAGCGAACACTGAAGCTTTCTTT
CDR3aa: CASSLVYGTANTEAFF

j_gene: TRBJ1-6
d_gene: TRBD1
abundance: .
v_gene: TRBV19
CDR3nt: TGTGCCAGTAGTAAAAATGACAGGGGGAAGGATTCACCCCTCCACTTT
CDR3aa: CASSKNDRGKDSPLHF

j_gene: TRBJ1-1
d_gene: .
abundance: .
v_gene: TRBV18
CDR3nt: TGTGCCAGCTCACCTTTCCAACAGGGAACTGAAGCTTTCTTT
CDR3aa: CASSPFQQGTEAFF

j_gene: TRBJ1-1
d_gene: .
abundance: .
v_gene: TRBV6-2/TRBV6-3
CDR3nt: TGTGCCAGCAGTTCGTCCGACAGACCCACTGAAGCTTTCTTT
CDR3aa: CASSSSDRPTEAFF

j_gene: TRBJ1-6
d_gene: TRBD1
abundance: .
v_gene: TRBV6-5
CDR3nt: TGTGCCAGCAGTTATAAGGGGACAGGGGGAAAGTCACCCCTCCACTTT
CDR3aa: CASSYKGTGGKSPLHF

j_gene: TRBJ2-3
d_gene: .
abundance: once
v_gene: TRBV24-1
CDR3nt: TGTGCCACCAGTGATGGGACGGATAACACAGATACGCAGTATTTT
CDR3aa: CATSDGTDNTDTQYF

j_gene: TRBJ1-1
d_gene: TRBD1
abundance: .
v_gene: TRBV19
CDR3nt: TGTGCCAGTAAACCGGGACAGCATAACACTGAAGCTTTCTTT
CDR3aa: CASKPGQHNTEAFF

j_gene: TRBJ1-1
d_gene: .
abundance: .
v_gene: TRBV2
CDR3nt: TGTGCCATTACGGAGGGGGGAGCGAACACTGAAGCTTTCTTT
CDR3aa: CAITEGGANTEAFF

j_gene: TRBJ1-1
d_gene: .
abundance: .
v_gene: TRBV2
CDR3nt: TGTGCCAGCAGTGAGTCCCCGAATTCGAACACTGAAGCTTTCTTT
CDR3aa: CASSESPNSNTEAFF

j_gene: TRBJ2-4
d_gene: .
abundance: few
v_gene: TRBV27
CDR3nt: TGTGCCAGCAAAGTCCCCTCAGGGTTCATTCAGTACTTC
CDR3aa: CASKVPSGFIQYF

j_gene: TRBJ1-2
d_gene: .
abundance: .
v_gene: TRBV20-1
CDR3nt: TGCAGTGCTAGGGGCGAGGGGGGCTACACCTTC
CDR3aa: CSARGEGGYTF

j_gene: TRBJ2-1
d_gene: TRBD2
abundance: .
v_gene: TRBV19
CDR3nt: TGTGCCAGTATAGTAGCGGGAGGGCCGCTCAATGAGCAGTTCTTC
CDR3aa: CASIVAGGPLNEQFF

j_gene: TRBJ2-7
d_gene: .
abundance: .
v_gene: TRBV5-1
CDR3nt: TGCGCCAGCAGCACGGGGACTCCTCGCGGCGAGCAGTACTTC
CDR3aa: CASSTGTPRGEQYF

j_gene: TRBJ1-1
d_gene: .
abundance: .
v_gene: TRBV7-9
CDR3nt: TGTGCCAGCAGCTTACAGGGTGCGGAAGCTTTCTTT
CDR3aa: CASSLQGAEAFF

j_gene: TRBJ1-5
d_gene: .
abundance: .
v_gene: TRBV7-2
CDR3nt: TGTGCCAGCAGCTTTGAGGGGCGCGGGCCCCAGCATTTT
CDR3aa: CASSFEGRGPQHF

j_gene: TRBJ1-1
d_gene: TRBD1
abundance: .
v_gene: TRBV30
CDR3nt: TGTGCCTGGAGTCGGGACAGGGTGAACACTGAAGCTTTCTTT
CDR3aa: CAWSRDRVNTEAFF

j_gene: TRBJ2-3
d_gene: TRBD2
abundance: .
v_gene: TRBV27
CDR3nt: TGTGCCAGCAGTAACCGGGAGGGGGCAGATACGCAGTATTTT
CDR3aa: CASSNREGADTQYF

j_gene: TRBJ2-3
d_gene: TRBD2
abundance: .
v_gene: TRBV5-1
CDR3nt: TGCGCCAGCAGCACAGGGACTAGCGGGGGCGCAGATACGCAGTATTTT
CDR3aa: CASSTGTSGGADTQYF

j_gene: TRBJ1-2
d_gene: .
abundance: .
v_gene: TRBV5-1
CDR3nt: TGCGCCAGCAGCTTGGGGGGGAGCGACGTCTATGGCTACACCTTC
CDR3aa: CASSLGGSDVYGYTF

j_gene: TRBJ2-3
d_gene: .
abundance: .
v_gene: TRBV14
CDR3nt: TGTGCCAGCAGCCAAGTAGGGGACACCACAGATACGCAGTATTTT
CDR3aa: CASSQVGDTTDTQYF

j_gene: TRBJ2-1
d_gene: .
abundance: .
v_gene: TRBV5-1
CDR3nt: TGCGCCAGCAGCCATGGACCGACCTACAATGAGCAGTTCTTC
CDR3aa: CASSHGPTYNEQFF

j_gene: TRBJ1-2
d_gene: .
abundance: .
v_gene: TRBV30
CDR3nt: TGTGCCTGGAGTGTACCGGGGAAGGATGGCTACACCTTC
CDR3aa: CAWSVPGKDGYTF

j_gene: TRBJ1-1
d_gene: .
abundance: once
v_gene: TRBV11-2
CDR3nt: TGTGCCAGCAGCTTATGGGGCGATACACATGAAGCTTTCTTT
CDR3aa: CASSLWGDTHEAFF

j_gene: TRBJ1-1
d_gene: TRBD1
abundance: .
v_gene: TRBV18
CDR3nt: TGTGTCAGCTCGGACAGGGGGGAGAACACTGAAGCTTTCTTT
CDR3aa: CVSSDRGENTEAFF

j_gene: TRBJ1-6
d_gene: .
abundance: .
v_gene: TRBV19
CDR3nt: TGTGCCAGTAGTATCGGCGACAGCAATTCACCCCTCCACTTT
CDR3aa: CASSIGDSNSPLHF

j_gene: TRBJ2-6
d_gene: .
abundance: few
v_gene: TRBV6-4
CDR3nt: TGTGCCAGCAGTGACGAACCGAGCTCTGGGGCCAACGTCCTGACTTTC
CDR3aa: CASSDEPSSGANVLTF

j_gene: TRBJ2-3
d_gene: .
abundance: .
v_gene: TRBV25-1
CDR3nt: TGTGCCAGCAGTGCTAGGAGAGATACGCAGTATTTT
CDR3aa: CASSARRDTQYF

j_gene: TRBJ1-4
d_gene: .
abundance: .
v_gene: TRBV11-2
CDR3nt: TGTGCCAGCAGCTGGCACAGGGATGAAAAACTGTTTTTT
CDR3aa: CASSWHRDEKLFF

j_gene: TRBJ2-3
d_gene: .
abundance: .
v_gene: TRBV20-1
CDR3nt: TGCAGTGCTGGGAAAGCAGATACGCAGTATTTT
CDR3aa: CSAGKADTQYF

j_gene: TRBJ2-3
d_gene: TRBD2
abundance: many
v_gene: TRBV6-4
CDR3nt: TGTGCCAGCAGTGAGCGGGAGACAGATACGCAGTATTTT
CDR3aa: CASSERETDTQYF

j_gene: TRBJ2-2
d_gene: .
abundance: .
v_gene: TRBV29-1
CDR3nt: TGCAGCGTTGAACAGGACAGGAACACCGGGGAGCTGTTTTTT
CDR3aa: CSVEQDRNTGELFF

j_gene: TRBJ2-2
d_gene: .
abundance: .
v_gene: TRBV11-2
CDR3nt: TGTGCCAGCAGCTTAGTCACTGAGCGGAGCGGGGAGCTGTTTTTT
CDR3aa: CASSLVTERSGELFF

j_gene: TRBJ2-7
d_gene: TRBD1
abundance: .
v_gene: TRBV5-1
CDR3nt: TGCGCCAGCAGCCCTACCCCGACAGGGGGCGAATCCTACGAGCAGTACTTC
CDR3aa: CASSPTPTGGESYEQYF

j_gene: TRBJ1-1
d_gene: .
abundance: .
v_gene: TRBV12-5
CDR3nt: TGTGCTAGTGCCCCAGGGATGACTGAAGCTTTCTTT
CDR3aa: CASAPGMTEAFF

j_gene: TRBJ2-1
d_gene: TRBD2
abundance: .
v_gene: TRBV6-5
CDR3nt: TGTGCCAGCAGTTACTATAGCGGGACGGTTGGGGAGCAGTTCTTC
CDR3aa: CASSYYSGTVGEQFF

j_gene: TRBJ2-5
d_gene: .
abundance: .
v_gene: TRBV10-3
CDR3nt: TGTGCCATCAGTGAGTCCGGCGGCTACCAAGAGACCCAGTACTTC
CDR3aa: CAISESGGYQETQYF